Below, 14 T cell receptor beta chains from the same sample are listed, as sequenced in a study of cytomegalovirus exposure and HLA in healthy donors. Amplification used 60 Vbeta primers and 13 Jbeta primers. The repertoire was sequenced with immunoSEQ multiplex PCR; TCRdb's copy has only in-frame clones and lacks some. This sample has some 160,000 clones, with roughly 80% found just once. The sample comprised PBMCs. Every receptor here comes from a male donor in good health and CMV-seronegative.

The chain has TRBV30 and TRBJ1-5; D is perhaps TRBD1 (5 bases). V lost 5 bases and J lost 0, with 11 bases in between. The CDR3 is 14 amino acids. CDR1 and CDR2 from the germline V gene are GTSNPN and SVGIG (reference sequence). The CDR3 DNA reads as TGTGCCTGGGGCGCGGGGGTTAGCAATCAGCCCCAGCATTTT. As protein: CAWGAGVSNQPQHF.

This clone turned up a few times. The V gene is TRBV5-1, the J gene TRBJ2-7, with 8 bases matching TRBD1. V gave up 7 bases and J gave up 0 bases; unmatched junction bases: 6. The V gene's germline CDR1 is SGHRS and CDR2 YFSETQ. The CDR3 sequence is 14 residues long. The CDR3 here is CASGRGLISYEQYF. CDR3 DNA sequence: TGCGCCAGCGGCAGGGGGCTCATCTCCTACGAGCAGTACTTC. Using reference TRBV5-1 and TRBJ2-7 for the parts outside the CDR3, the full variable domain is KAGVTQTPRYLIKTRGQQVTLSCSPISGHRSVSWYQQTPGQGLQFLFEYFSETQRNKGNFPGRFSGRQFSNSRSEMNVSTLELGDSALYLCASGRGLISYEQYFGPGTRLTVT.

The chain uses TRBV6-1 and TRBJ2-5, with D maybe TRBD2 (5 bases). Per germline, CDR1 MNHNS and CDR2 SASEGT. V dropped 3 bases and J dropped 2 bases, with 13 bases sitting between them. This CDR3 is built from 15 residues. The CDR3 nucleotides read TGTGCCAGCAGTGATATTGAGGGATTTCAAGAGACCCAGTACTTC. It encodes CASSDIEGFQETQYF.

The rearrangement uses TRBV19 and TRBJ2-5; a weak D match, TRBD1 (6 bases). V dropped 4 bases and J dropped 2 bases, with 11 bases sitting between them. Germline assignment: CDR1 LNHDA and CDR2 SQIVND (reference sequence). This CDR3 has 14 amino acids. The CDR3 reads CASSTGQRQETQYF. The CDR3, as DNA: TGTGCCAGTAGTACGGGACAAAGACAAGAGACCCAGTACTTC.

The rearrangement uses TRBV18 and TRBJ2-7; D may be TRBD1 (5 bases). The CDR3 totals 13 residues. V lost 3 bases, J lost 3 bases, and 9 bases lay in between. Germline CDR1 is KGHSH and CDR2 is LQKENI. The CDR3 bases are TGTGCCAGCTCACCTCGACAGAGCTACGAGCAGTACTTC. Its translation: CASSPRQSYEQYF.

The V gene is TRBV15, the J gene TRBJ2-7; TRBD1 agrees at 8 bases. The V gene end was trimmed by 5 bases and the J gene end by 0 bases; junction bases not matched to a gene: 6. CDR1 is LNHNV, CDR2 YYDKDF, per germline (reference sequence). This CDR3 region has 15 residues. CDR3 coding DNA: TGTGCCACCAGCCCGCGGACAGGGAGCTCCTACGAGCAGTACTTC. Translation: CATSPRTGSSYEQYF.

The chain recombines TRBV4-1 with TRBJ1-2; D unresolved. Trimming stripped 3 bases from V and 8 bases from J, with 13 bases between. Germline V gene sequence: CDR1 MGHRA, CDR2 YSYEKL. The CDR3 loop spans 13 amino acids. The CDR3 loop reads CASSQQEAGGYTF. CDR3 bases: TGCGCCAGCAGCCAGCAGGAGGCGGGAGGCTACACCTTC.

This clone was counted only a few times. This chain connects TRBV10-3 to TRBJ2-7; 7 nucleotides agree with TRBD1. V lost 5 bases, J lost 2 bases, and 15 bases stayed unmatched. Germline assignment: CDR1 ENHRY and CDR2 SYGVKD. This CDR3 comprises 17 residues. The CDR3 is CAISPLFLGTETYEQYF. CDR3 coding DNA: TGTGCCATCAGTCCACTCTTCCTAGGGACAGAGACCTACGAGCAGTACTTC.

The rearrangement joins TRBV6-1 to TRBJ2-5; D is unresolved. CDR3 length equals 14 residues. V lost 1 base and J lost 3, with 9 bases in between. Germline V gene lookup returns CDR1 MNHNS and CDR2 SASEGT. The CDR3 DNA reads TGTGCCAGCAGTGAAGGGCAGGCTAAAGAGACCCAGTACTTC. Translated: CASSEGQAKETQYF.

The chain's CDR3 is CATAGDRAYEQYF. Written as DNA, the CDR3 is TGCGCCACCGCCGGGGACAGGGCTTACGAGCAGTACTTC. This chain uses TRBV10-2 with TRBJ2-7; TRBD1 matches 9 bases. This CDR3 comprises 13 residues. The V gene end was trimmed by 10 bases and the J gene end by 4 bases; junction bases not matched to a gene: 8. From germline, CDR1 is WSHSY and CDR2 SAAADI.

With regard to this clone: Other DNA sequences from this sample encode an identical CDR3 as well. The DNA of the CDR3 is TGTGCCAGCAGCCTCGGACAGGGTTCCTCCTACGAGCAGTACTTC. Its protein product is CASSLGQGSSYEQYF. The chain couples TRBV5-4 to TRBJ2-7; TRBD1 aligns across 8 bases. Germline assignment: CDR1 SGHNT and CDR2 YYREEE (reference sequence). V dropped 4 bases and J dropped 0; count of bases not matched to a gene: 6. The CDR3 runs to 15 residues.

The chain employs TRBV5-1 and TRBJ2-3, with TRBD2 matching 7 bases. The CDR3 runs to 15 residues. Germline values: CDR1 SGHRS, CDR2 YFSETQ. J lost 0 bases, V lost 1 base, and 2 bases had no gene match. CDR3 coding DNA: TGCGCCAGCAGCTTGTCGCGGGGGAGCACAGATACGCAGTATTTT. Translation: CASSLSRGSTDTQYF. Looking up the rest from reference TRBV5-1 and TRBJ2-3 gives the full variable domain: KAGVTQTPRYLIKTRGQQVTLSCSPISGHRSVSWYQQTPGQGLQFLFEYFSETQRNKGNFPGRFSGRQFSNSRSEMNVSTLELGDSALYLCASSLSRGSTDTQYFGPGTRLTVL.

V and J are TRBV5-1 and TRBJ2-1; 7 positions match TRBD1. The V gene end was trimmed by 0 bases and the J gene end by 5 bases; junction bases not matched to a gene: 11. The CDR3 runs 17 residues. In germline, CDR1 is SGHRS, CDR2 YFSETQ. As DNA, the CDR3 is TGCGCCAGCAGCTTGGCCCGGGTCAGGGACAGAGACAATGAGCAGTTCTTC. This encodes CASSLARVRDRDNEQFF.

This sequence joins TRBV2 and TRBJ2-3; 7 nucleotides agree with TRBD2. The end of the DNA aligns better with TRBJ2-5, so the J call may be wrong. From germline, CDR1 is SNHLY and CDR2 FYNNEI. This CDR3 is 15 amino acids long. In nucleotides, the CDR3 is TGTGCCAGATCCTCCGGGGGGATTCGTCCAGAGACCCAGTACTTC. Translated, it gives CARSSGGIRPETQYF.